These 8 T cell receptor beta chains were sequenced from one sample in a study of regulatory T cells in long-lasting Graves disease. Researchers made TCR beta libraries by using iRepertoire HTBI primers and running Arm-PCR on CDR3 regions. TCRdb ran MiXCR on the multiplex PCR reads and lists one entry per CDR3 protein. The profile shows approximately 500,000 distinct CDR3 sequences, about 22% of them singletons. The time point: persistent/refractory GD, antithyroid drugs over 5 years with positive TRAb. PBMC-extracted RNA yielded the TCR library. The sequencing used peripheral blood mononuclear cells (PBMCs), collected when the disease was refractory, from a patient treated with antithyroid drugs. These receptors came from a female donor with Graves disease.

The V call is TRBV19, the J call TRBJ2-3; the match to TRBD1 covers 7 bases. V trimming: 2 bases; J trimming: 6 bases; junction bases outside the gene matches: 11. The length of the CDR3 is 16 residues. Germline CDR1 and CDR2: LNHDA and SQIVND (reference sequence). The CDR3 reads CASSIWGQHYGDTQYF. For the CDR3, the DNA is TGTGCCAGTAGTATATGGGGACAGCACTACGGTGATACGCAGTATTTT.

This clonotype was counted ten times or more. This chain links TRBV25-1 with TRBJ1-2; unclear D gene. Looked up from germline, CDR1 is MGHDK and CDR2 is SYGVNS. The ends were cut back, 5 bases at V and 4 bases at J, with 11 bases in the middle. The CDR3 contains 13 residues. CDR3 sequence reads: CASSPKTFYGYTF. In DNA, the CDR3 is TGTGCCAGCAGTCCCAAAACTTTCTATGGCTACACCTTC.

This clonotype was counted only a few times. The chain uses TRBV19 and TRBJ1-5; D might be TRBD1 (6 bases). In germline, CDR1 is LNHDA, CDR2 SQIVND (reference sequence). The CDR3 loop spans 17 amino acids. V lost 4 bases to trimming and J lost 0 bases, with 16 bases between them. CDR3 DNA: TGTGCCAGTAGTAAGTGGCAGGGGCAGTATAGCAATCAGCCCCAGCATTTT. As protein: CASSKWQGQYSNQPQHF.

The V gene is TRBV11-2, the J gene TRBJ2-3; weak D call: TRBD1 (6 bases). The V and J ends lost 1 base and 5 bases respectively, with 10 bases between them. The CDR3 length is 14 residues. The germline V gene encodes CDR1 SGHAT and CDR2 FQNNGV. The CDR3 reads CASSLVDRQDTQYF. CDR3 sequence (DNA): TGTGCCAGCAGCTTAGTAGACAGGCAAGATACGCAGTATTTT.

This chain uses TRBV19 with TRBJ2-2; D unresolved. The CDR3 runs 17 residues. Trimming cost V 4 bases and J 5 bases, with 20 bases left between them. Germline CDR1 LNHDA, CDR2 SQIVND (reference sequence). CDR3 in amino acids: CASSNRSRLGWTGELFF. CDR3 nucleotide sequence: TGTGCCAGTAGTAATAGGAGCAGGTTGGGCTGGACCGGGGAGCTGTTTTTT.

This clonotype has at least ten counts. The chain employs TRBV5-1 and TRBJ2-7; possible D gene TRBD2, 6 bases. The CDR3 consists of 13 residues. Trimming removed 2 bases from V and 4 bases from J, with 10 bases in between. Per germline, CDR1 SGHRS and CDR2 YFSETQ. CDR3 sequence (DNA): TGCGCCAGCAGCTTCGGGAGTGGGTACGAGCAGTACTTC. Its protein product is CASSFGSGYEQYF.

This clonotype was found many times. The chain has TRBV24-1 and TRBJ2-5; 9 bases are shared with TRBD2. This CDR3 comprises 16 residues. Germline V gene lookup returns CDR1 KGHDR and CDR2 SFDVKD. J lost 0 bases, V lost 5 bases, and 6 bases had no gene match. The CDR3 DNA reads TGTGCCACCAGTGGTAGCGGGAGTCCCTACCAAGAGACCCAGTACTTC. It is translated as CATSGSGSPYQETQYF.

Comments on this clonotype: Since a much larger clone is just one base distant, this may be a read error. The genes are TRBV27 and TRBJ1-5; TRBD1 is a possible D gene (5 bases). The length of the CDR3 is 14 residues. V lost 5 bases and J 3 bases, leaving 11 bases between the germline ends. Per germline, CDR1 MNHEY and CDR2 SMNVEV (reference sequence). The CDR3 region is CASSPQGTNQPQHF. The CDR3 DNA is TGTGCCAGCAGTCCCCAGGGAACCAATCAGCCCCAGCATTTT.